Presented here are 29 T cell receptor beta chains from one specimen sequenced in a study of blood T cell repertoires in COVID-19. TCRdb's table, derived via immunoSEQ multiplex PCR, lists solely in-frame clones and lacks some. The sample comprises 300,000 to 400,000 clones, approximately 91% of which are singletons, and around 4.2% rests with the top ten. The sample was PBMCs or T cells enriched from blood (not recorded which). All receptors come from a woman in her twenties or thirties who had been exposed to COVID-19.

The chain combines TRBV7-9 with TRBJ1-2, with unresolved D. Trimming pared 5 bases from V and 2 bases from J, leaving 12 bases between. Germline assignment: CDR1 SEHNR and CDR2 FQNEAQ (reference sequence). This CDR3 is built from 14 residues. The DNA for the CDR3 is TGTGCCAGCAGCGCAGAAACCTTAAACTATGGCTACACCTTC. Its protein product is CASSAETLNYGYTF.

The chain carries TRBV5-1 and TRBJ2-1; 9 bases map to TRBD1. Germline-derived CDR1 and CDR2 are SGHRS and YFSETQ. J lost 0 bases, V lost 3 bases, and 7 bases had no gene match. The CDR3 is 17 residues long. CDR3: CASSSLSGQGSYNEQFF. In DNA, the CDR3 is TGCGCCAGCAGCTCCTTATCGGGACAGGGCTCCTACAATGAGCAGTTCTTC.

This chain links TRBV6-4 with TRBJ1-3; maybe TRBD1 (5 bases). The CDR3 runs to 16 residues. Trimming took off 5 bases at V and 0 bases at J, with 14 bases between the two ends. Germline CDR1 is MRHNA and CDR2 is SNTAGT. The DNA for the CDR3 is TGTGCCAGCAGTCCCACCGATAGGGGCTCTGGAAACACCATATATTTT. It encodes CASSPTDRGSGNTIYF.

The table lists this clone with a few counts. The rearrangement links TRBV11-3 to TRBJ2-1; D might be TRBD1 (7 bases). V was pared by 1 base and J by 8 bases, with 24 bases between. This CDR3 region has 18 residues. CDR1 is SGHNT and CDR2 is YENEEA in the germline V gene. The CDR3 region is CASSLADQGGPTIDEQFF. CDR3 coding DNA: TGTGCCAGCAGCTTAGCGGATCAGGGGGGCCCCACAATTGATGAGCAGTTCTTC.

The rearrangement uses TRBV19 and TRBJ1-2; D gene ambiguous. V lost 5 bases and J 4 bases, leaving 11 bases between the germline ends. The CDR3 length is 13 residues. Germline CDR1 and CDR2: LNHDA and SQIVND (reference sequence). The CDR3 coding sequence is TGTGCCAGTAGTCAGGAGGCCCGCTATGGCTACACCTTC. Amino acids: CASSQEARYGYTF.

This chain connects TRBV4-1 to TRBJ2-1; 9 nucleotides match TRBD1. J lost 3 bases, V lost 4 bases, and 10 bases had no gene match. CDR3 length: 17 amino acids. Germline-derived CDR1 and CDR2 are MGHRA and YSYEKL. The DNA for the CDR3 is TGCGCCAGCAGCCTCCCCACAACAGGGGGCAGCTACAATGAGCAGTTCTTC. The encoded protein is CASSLPTTGGSYNEQFF.

The rearrangement uses TRBV9 and TRBJ1-5, with a possible D match to TRBD1 (6 bases). V was trimmed by 4 bases and J by 2 bases, leaving 13 bases between them. Germline CDR1 SGDLS, CDR2 YYNGEE. This CDR3 comprises 15 residues. The CDR3 is CASSLTGYGNQPQHF. In nucleotides, the CDR3 is TGTGCCAGCAGCCTTACAGGGTATGGCAATCAGCCCCAGCATTTT.

V and J are TRBV6-5 and TRBJ1-2; 11 positions match TRBD1. The length of the CDR3 is 14 residues. The V and J ends lost 8 bases and 3 bases, in that order; junction bases with no gene match: 5. The germline V gene encodes CDR1 MNHEY and CDR2 SVGAGI. Here the CDR3 DNA reads TGTGCCAGCTACGGGACAGGGGGAGACTATGGCTACACCTTC. Its translation is CASYGTGGDYGYTF.

The table lists this clone with a count of one. The J gene is TRBJ2-7, the V gene TRBV3-1 (or the pseudogene TRBV3-2); D is possibly TRBD2 (6 bases). Per germline, CDR1 LGHDT and CDR2 YNNKEL (reference sequence). This CDR3 comprises 12 residues. The germline V and J ends were trimmed by 8 bases and 4 bases, with 12 bases remaining between them. CDR3 nucleotide sequence: TGTGCCAGCTGCTGGGCGGGGTACGAGCAGTACTTC. It yields the protein CASCWAGYEQYF.

The J gene is TRBJ1-5, the V gene TRBV21-1. TRBV21-1 has pseudogene status. This CDR3 is built from 16 residues. The chain's CDR3 is CASSKIERGSNQPQHF. CDR3 bases: TGTGCCAGCAGCAAAATAGAGAGAGGAAGCAATCAGCCCCAGCATTTT.

This chain uses TRBV27 with TRBJ1-5; possibly TRBD1 for D (6 bases). The V end lost 9 bases, the J end lost 7 bases, and 19 bases lay between the germline ends. In germline, CDR1 is MNHEY, CDR2 SMNVEV (reference sequence). CDR3 length equals 14 residues. CDR3 sequence (DNA): TGTGCCAGTCAAGGGGGGGGCAGGAACCAGCCCCAGCATTTT. Amino acids: CASQGGGRNQPQHF.

The J gene is TRBJ1-4, the V gene TRBV28; 10 bases are a match to TRBD1. Germline CDR1 reads MDHEN; CDR2 reads SYDVKM. The CDR3 is 16 residues long. The V gene end was trimmed by 5 bases and the J gene end by 8 bases; junction bases not matched to a gene: 11. CDR3 in amino acids: CASSAPGTGVGEKLFF. DNA of the CDR3: TGTGCCAGCAGTGCCCCCGGGACAGGGGTGGGGGAAAAACTGTTTTTT.

This chain uses TRBV7-3 with TRBJ2-1, with TRBD2 as a possible D gene (5 bases). There are 15 residues in the CDR3. Germline V lookup: CDR1 SGHTA, CDR2 FQGTGA. V lost 1 base and J 5 bases, leaving 12 bases between the germline ends. CDR3 in amino acids: CASSLIPAADNEQFF. CDR3 sequence (DNA): TGTGCCAGCAGCTTAATTCCGGCAGCGGACAATGAGCAGTTCTTC.

This clone was picked up one time. The chain combines TRBV18 with TRBJ1-1; a possible D gene is TRBD1 (5 bases). V lost 2 bases and J 2 bases, leaving 9 bases between the germline ends. This CDR3 region has 14 residues. Germline lookup yields CDR1 KGHSH and CDR2 LQKENI. The CDR3 sequence: CASSPSRENTEAFF. The CDR3 nucleotides read TGTGCCAGCTCACCAAGCAGGGAAAACACTGAAGCTTTCTTT.

The CDR3 here is CASSLANARGLWEKLFF. CDR3 DNA: TGTGCCAGCAGCTTAGCGAACGCGAGAGGTTTATGGGAAAAACTGTTTTTT. This sequence joins TRBV7-9 and TRBJ1-4, with D unresolved. From germline, CDR1 is SEHNR and CDR2 FQNEAQ (reference sequence). Trimming removed 0 bases from V and 8 bases from J, with 19 bases in between. The CDR3 has 17 amino acids.

The chain couples TRBV14 to TRBJ2-3; 9 bases fit TRBD2. CDR3 length: 16 residues. V gave up 4 bases and J gave up 3 bases; unmatched junction bases: 8. Germline V CDR1 and CDR2: SGHDN, FVKESK. In DNA form, the CDR3 reads TGTGCCAGCAGCCCGGCGGGGGGGCCGCTGACAGATACGCAGTATTTT. Translation gives CASSPAGGPLTDTQYF. The variable domain in full, with the rest retrieved from reference TRBV14 and TRBJ2-3, is EAGVTQFPSHSVIEKGQTVTLRCDPISGHDNLYWYRRVMGKEIKFLLHFVKESKQDESGMPNNRFLAERTGGTYSTLKVQPAELEDSGVYFCASSPAGGPLTDTQYFGPGTRLTVL.

The chain is built from TRBV5-1 and TRBJ1-1, with no clear D. Germline loops: CDR1 SGHRS, CDR2 YFSETQ. V dropped 2 bases and J dropped 0 bases, with 11 bases sitting between them. This CDR3 comprises 15 residues. CDR3 DNA sequence: TGCGCCAGCAGCTTCGGGCGGGTGCTGAACACTGAAGCTTTCTTT. It encodes CASSFGRVLNTEAFF.

The chain joins TRBV7-2 to TRBJ1-5; no firm D call. The germline V gene has CDR1 SGHTA and CDR2 FQGNSA. The germline V and J ends were trimmed by 5 bases and 4 bases, with 9 bases remaining between them. This CDR3 contains 13 residues. The CDR3 nucleotides read TGTGCCAGCAGCCTAGTATTTAATCAGCCCCAGCATTTT. Translation gives CASSLVFNQPQHF.

A single count supports this clone. The rearrangement joins TRBV24-1 to TRBJ1-2, with 8 bases lining up with TRBD1. Germline CDR1 is KGHDR and CDR2 is SFDVKD. The CDR3 runs 14 residues. The V segment lost 2 bases and the J segment 8 bases; nucleotides outside the gene matches: 6. The CDR3 region is CATSDSWTGNGYTF. In DNA, the CDR3 is TGTGCCACCAGTGATTCTTGGACAGGGAACGGCTACACCTTC.

This clone has just a few counts. The chain has TRBV6-1 and TRBJ1-2, with D uncertain. Germline V gene lookup returns CDR1 MNHNS and CDR2 SASEGT. V was trimmed by 1 base and J by 2 bases, leaving 5 bases between them. CDR3 length: 13 amino acids. The CDR3 bases are TGTGCCAGCAGTGAAGACAGAAACTATGGCTACACCTTC. It specifies CASSEDRNYGYTF.

The genes are TRBV7-3 and TRBJ1-2; D not resolved. The CDR3 covers 15 residues. Looked up from germline, CDR1 is SGHTA and CDR2 is FQGTGA. With 5 bases removed from V and 6 bases from J, the gap between germline ends came to 19 bases. CDR3 sequence reads: CASSPHPRERDGYTF. CDR3 DNA sequence: TGTGCCAGCAGCCCCCACCCGCGGGAGAGGGATGGCTACACCTTC. The full variable domain, in which reference TRBV7-3 and TRBJ1-2 provide the parts outside the CDR3, is GAGVSQTPSNKVTEKGKYVELRCDPISGHTALYWYRQSLGQGPEFLIYFQGTGAADDSGLPNDRFFAVRPEGSVSTLKIQRTERGDSAVYLCASSPHPRERDGYTFGSGTRLTVV.

A single count supports this clone. The CDR3 is CASSLASGGEQYF. CDR3 in DNA: TGTGCCAGCAGCTTAGCGTCGGGGGGCGAGCAGTACTTC. The V and J genes are TRBV7-6 and TRBJ2-7; 7 bases align to TRBD2. Germline lookup yields CDR1 SGHVS and CDR2 FNYEAQ. V gave up 0 bases and J gave up 6 bases; unmatched junction bases: 2. CDR3 length equals 13 residues.

The chain carries TRBV21-1 and TRBJ2-3; no check of the table's D call, TRBD1, against the DNA was made. TRBV21-1 is annotated as a pseudogene. This CDR3 has 14 residues. CDR3 DNA sequence: TGTGCCAGCAGCACCTGGACACCCACAGATACGCAGTATTTT. It yields the protein CASSTWTPTDTQYF.

The rearrangement uses TRBV4-2 and TRBJ1-1, with D possibly TRBD1 on 6 matching bases. The CDR3 sequence is 17 residues long. CDR1 is LGHNA, CDR2 YNFKEQ, per germline. V shed 4 bases and J shed 1 base, with 19 bases lying between them. CDR3 loop: CASSPEDSLLGNTEAFF. The CDR3 nucleotides are TGTGCCAGCAGCCCAGAGGACAGCCTGTTAGGGAACACTGAAGCTTTCTTT.

This rearrangement joins TRBV6-5 to TRBJ1-2; perhaps TRBD1 as D (6 bases). The CDR3 runs to 14 residues. Trimming stripped 9 bases from V and 1 base from J, with 15 bases between. Germline V gives CDR1 MNHEY, CDR2 SVGAGI. The CDR3 spells CASPSDSFNYGYTF. As DNA, the CDR3 is TGTGCCAGTCCTTCGGACAGCTTTAACTATGGCTACACCTTC.

J is TRBJ2-1 and V is TRBV4-3; D is perhaps TRBD1 (5 bases). CDR1 LGHNA and CDR2 YSLEER come from the germline V gene. The CDR3 spans 16 residues. Between the trimmed V and J ends, which lost 0 bases and 0 bases, there was a span of 9 bases. The CDR3 bases are TGCGCCAGCAGCCAAGACAATAGGGGCTCCTACAATGAGCAGTTCTTC. Its protein is CASSQDNRGSYNEQFF.

The rearrangement uses TRBV18 and TRBJ2-1; possible D gene TRBD2, 5 bases. Germline assignment: CDR1 KGHSH and CDR2 LQKENI. This CDR3 has 15 amino acids. Between the trimmed V and J ends, which lost 5 bases and 5 bases, there was a span of 16 bases. CDR3 in DNA: TGTGCCAGCTCAACGCTTGTCGGAGCGGACAATGAGCAGTTCTTC. This sequence encodes CASSTLVGADNEQFF.

This clone has more than one count but fewer than ten. This chain connects TRBV5-6 to TRBJ2-7, with a possible D match to TRBD2 (6 bases). This CDR3 contains 15 residues. Germline V CDR1 and CDR2: SGHDT, YYEEEE. Trimming pared 4 bases from V and 0 bases from J, leaving 14 bases between. CDR3 protein: CASSPTGLASYEQYF. CDR3 DNA: TGTGCCAGCAGCCCGACGGGACTCGCCTCCTACGAGCAGTACTTC. Combining the CDR3 with reference TRBV5-6 and TRBJ2-7 gives the whole variable domain DAGVTQSPTHLIKTRGQQVTLRCSPKSGHDTVSWYQQALGQGPQFIFQYYEEEERQRGNFPDRFSGHQFPNYSSELNVNALLLGDSALYLCASSPTGLASYEQYFGPGTRLTVT.

The chain links TRBV7-8 to TRBJ2-1; the match to TRBD2 covers 15 bases. Germline loops: CDR1 SGHVS, CDR2 FQNEAQ. The V segment lost 8 bases and the J segment 0 bases; nucleotides outside the gene matches: 8. CDR3 length: 18 amino acids. This CDR3 is CASGLGLAGGSSYNEQFF. The CDR3 region has the DNA TGTGCCAGCGGCCTCGGACTAGCGGGGGGGAGCTCCTACAATGAGCAGTTCTTC.